The clone carrying this T cell receptor (beta chain) has a handful of counts. The antigen remains undetermined. PCR amplification relied on 60 Vbeta primers (plus 13 Jbeta primers). Sequencing used immunoSEQ multiplex PCR; TCRdb keeps in-frame clones, though not all of them. The table includes over 150,000 clones, around 67% detected once. The data stem from a study of cytomegalovirus exposure and HLA in healthy donors. Study-level findings and limits: Later analysis identified some 16,000 TCR beta sequences associated with HLA alleles, using a false discovery rate threshold of 0.05.

The germline V gene has CDR1 MNHNY and CDR2 SVGAGI (reference sequence). V was cut by 7 bases and J by 7 bases, with 20 bases left in between. There are 16 residues in the CDR3. V gene TRBV6-6 combines with J gene TRBJ1-6; D might be TRBD1 (6 bases). The TCR comes from a woman between 18 and 30 years old in good health and CMV-seropositive. Sample: PBMCs. The CDR3 DNA reads TGTGCCAGCATGGAAAGACAGGCAGGCCCGAATTCACCCCTCCACTTT. This codes for CASMERQAGPNSPLHF.